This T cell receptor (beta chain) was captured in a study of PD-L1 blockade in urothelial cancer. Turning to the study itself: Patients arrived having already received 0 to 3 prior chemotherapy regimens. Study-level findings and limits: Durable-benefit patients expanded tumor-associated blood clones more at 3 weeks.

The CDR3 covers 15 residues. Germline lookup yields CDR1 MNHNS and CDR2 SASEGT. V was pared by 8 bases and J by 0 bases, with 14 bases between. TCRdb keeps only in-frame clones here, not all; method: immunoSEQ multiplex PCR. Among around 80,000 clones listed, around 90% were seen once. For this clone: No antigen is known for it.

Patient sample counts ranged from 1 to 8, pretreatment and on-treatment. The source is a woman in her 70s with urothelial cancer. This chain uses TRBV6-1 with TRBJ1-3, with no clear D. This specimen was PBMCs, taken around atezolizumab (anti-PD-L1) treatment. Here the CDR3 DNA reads TGTGCCAGCGGAACAAGGAGCAGCTCTGGAAACACCATATATTTT. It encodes CASGTRSSSGNTIYF.